The clone carrying this T cell receptor beta chain was observed a handful of times. Its target is not known. The authors prepared the TCRbeta library with unique molecular identifiers. TCRdb itself ran the PCR reads through MiXCR, one entry per CDR3 protein. The data show 100,000 or so distinct CDR3 sequences, around 16% seen once. Germline lookup yields CDR1 SGHRS and CDR2 YFSETQ. V was clipped by 0 bases and J by 8 bases; unmatched bases: 7. CDR3 length: 15 residues. This sample is part of a study of T-cell reconstitution after alpha-beta-depleted transplantation in children. Broader study findings: It was reported that alpha-beta T cells came from several hundred expanded graft clones (about two months after transplant). Several patients had high TCRbeta diversity at day 60; it came from surviving recipient T cells and thymic progenitors. The authors attributed T-cell counts and diversity one year after transplant mostly to newly produced T cells.

The chain links TRBV5-1 to TRBJ1-2, with TRBD1 matching 10 bases. The TCR originated in a male patient aged 2-9 years who had a stem cell transplant for acute lymphoblastic leukemia, so the T cells may come from the graft donor. Source: PBMCs, mostly from graft donor cells, taken 180 days after TCRalphabeta/CD19-depleted stem cell transplant. CDR3 sequence: CASSLAGTGVEGYTF. The CDR3 DNA follows: TGCGCCAGCAGCTTGGCCGGGACAGGGGTGGAAGGCTACACCTTC. Complete variable domain (other parts from reference TRBV5-1 and TRBJ1-2): KAGVTQTPRYLIKTRGQQVTLSCSPISGHRSVSWYQQTPGQGLQFLFEYFSETQRNKGNFPGRFSGRQFSNSRSEMNVSTLELGDSALYLCASSLAGTGVEGYTFGSGTRLTVV.